One and the same sample provided the 25 T cell receptor beta chains below, sequenced in a study of blood T cell repertoires in COVID-19. TCRdb's copy holds only in-frame clones and misses some; the assay was immunoSEQ multiplex PCR. The top ten hold around 10% of the sample, which has about 98,000 clones, around 85% seen once. The sample was peripheral blood. The receptors originated from a woman of 80 years or more with acute or convalescent COVID-19.

The V call is TRBV30, the J call TRBJ2-1; tentatively, D is TRBD1 (6 bases). The V end lost 2 bases, the J end lost 4 bases, and 18 bases lay between the germline ends. The germline gives CDR1 GTSNPN, CDR2 SVGIG (reference sequence). CDR3 length equals 16 residues. The CDR3 region has the DNA TGTGCCTGGAGTTCTACAGGGAGAGGGTGGTACAATGAGCAGTTCTTC. This translates into CAWSSTGRGWYNEQFF. Combining the CDR3 with reference TRBV30 and TRBJ2-1 gives the whole variable domain SQTIHQWPATLVQPVGSPLSLECTVEGTSNPNLYWYRQAAGRGLQLLFYSVGIGQISSEVPQNLSASRPQDRQFILSSKKLLLSDSGFYLCAWSSTGRGWYNEQFFGPGTRLTVL.

V is TRBV7-2 and J is TRBJ1-2, with TRBD1 matching 7 bases. The CDR3 loop spans 12 amino acids. V lost 2 bases and J lost 7; bases outside the gene matches: 1. Germline V gives CDR1 SGHTA, CDR2 FQGNSA. Here the CDR3 reads CASSLTGVGYTF. The CDR3 DNA sequence: TGTGCCAGCAGCTTAACAGGGGTTGGCTACACCTTC.

The chain carries TRBV3-1 (or the pseudogene TRBV3-2) and TRBJ1-1; D call uncertain. V lost 0 bases and J 11 bases, leaving 16 bases between the germline ends. Germline CDR1 and CDR2: LGHDT and YNNKEL (reference sequence). This CDR3 has 14 amino acids. The CDR3 DNA is TGTGCCAGCAGCCAAGAGTCAAATGTTCTGAGGGCTTTCTTT. Amino acid sequence: CASSQESNVLRAFF.

CDR3 DNA sequence: TGTGCCAGCAGCCGCGGGGGACCCGGTTCCACAGATACGCAGTATTTT. Protein product: CASSRGGPGSTDTQYF. The chain is built from TRBV7-3 and TRBJ2-3, with 7 bases that match TRBD2. V was clipped by 5 bases and J by 2 bases; unmatched bases: 10. Germline V gene data show CDR1 as SGHTA and CDR2 as FQGTGA. The CDR3 contains 16 residues.

The rearrangement uses TRBV10-1 and TRBJ1-3; 9 nucleotides match TRBD1. Germline CDR1 reads WNHNN; CDR2 reads SYGVQD (reference sequence). The CDR3 runs 16 residues. After removal of 4 bases from V and 0 bases from J, the junction contained 4 bases not matched to a gene. The CDR3: CASSAGTGTSGNTIYF. CDR3 in DNA: TGCGCCAGCAGTGCCGGGACAGGGACCTCTGGAAACACCATATATTTT.

The V call is TRBV20-1, the J call TRBJ2-3; 9 positions agree with TRBD2. This CDR3 contains 16 residues. J was trimmed by 0 bases and V by 3 bases; bases with no gene match: 7. Per germline, CDR1 DFQATT and CDR2 SNEGSKA (reference sequence). CDR3 DNA: TGCAGTGCTAGTGCACCTAGCGGGATGAGCACAGATACGCAGTATTTT. As protein: CSASAPSGMSTDTQYF.

This clone appeared a few times. The chain is built from TRBV20-1 and TRBJ1-2, with D possibly matching TRBD1 (5 bases). CDR1 is DFQATT, CDR2 SNEGSKA, per germline (reference sequence). V was trimmed by 3 bases and J by 8 bases, leaving 13 bases between them. The CDR3 covers 12 residues. CDR3 nucleotide sequence: TGCAGTGCTAGTAGACAGTCGGAAGGCTACACCTTC. It yields the protein CSASRQSEGYTF.

The chain couples TRBV7-2 to TRBJ1-5, with a tentative D call TRBD1 (6 bases). Trimming cost V 2 bases and J 6 bases, with 11 bases left between them. The CDR3 has 14 amino acids. Germline CDR1 reads SGHTA; CDR2 reads FQGNSA. CDR3 DNA sequence: TGTGCCAGCAGCTTACGGGGGGCGGGTCAGCCCCAGCATTTT. Its translation is CASSLRGAGQPQHF.

The rearrangement joins TRBV9 to TRBJ2-7, with 11 nucleotides matching TRBD1. The CDR3 consists of 15 residues. Germline V CDR1 and CDR2: SGDLS, YYNGEE. Unmatched junction bases numbered 3, after V lost 4 bases and J lost 0 bases. CDR3 protein: CASSHGTGGSYEQYF. CDR3 nucleotide sequence: TGTGCCAGCAGCCATGGGACAGGGGGCTCCTACGAGCAGTACTTC.

The chain is built from TRBV7-2 and TRBJ1-4, with 11 positions matching TRBD1. J gave up 8 bases and V 6 bases, and 8 bases lay outside the gene matches. The germline V gene has CDR1 SGHTA and CDR2 FQGNSA. The CDR3 runs to 15 residues. CDR3 protein: CASRLSGTGGEKLFF. CDR3 nucleotide sequence: TGTGCCAGCAGACTTTCCGGGACAGGGGGAGAAAAACTGTTTTTT.

The chain couples TRBV7-9 to TRBJ2-1; TRBD1 aligns across 9 bases. Germline V gene data show CDR1 as SEHNR and CDR2 as FQNEAQ (reference sequence). The CDR3 runs 17 residues. Trimming removed 2 bases from V and 7 bases from J; junction bases left unmatched: 12. The CDR3 DNA reads as TGTGCCAGCAGCTTAAGGACCTGGGGGACAGGGCAAAATGAGCAGTTCTTC. Its protein is CASSLRTWGTGQNEQFF.

The chain links TRBV7-2 to TRBJ2-7, with 9 bases matching TRBD1. CDR3 size: 15 residues. The ends lost 3 bases at V and 3 bases at J; junction bases unmatched: 6. CDR1 and CDR2 from the germline V gene are SGHTA and FQGNSA. In nucleotides, the CDR3 is TGTGCCAGCAGCTTGGGACAGGGTGCGGTCTACGAGCAGTACTTC. This gives the protein CASSLGQGAVYEQYF.

Turning to this clone: This specimen includes other DNA sequences encoding the same CDR3. The J gene is TRBJ1-5, the V gene TRBV7-2; 7 bases are shared with TRBD1. Germline V lookup: CDR1 SGHTA, CDR2 FQGNSA. This CDR3 comprises 14 residues. V shed 1 base and J 6 bases; nucleotides not matched to a gene: 3. CDR3: CASSLGGGGQPQHF. Here the CDR3 DNA reads TGTGCCAGCAGCTTAGGAGGGGGCGGTCAGCCCCAGCATTTT.

The J gene is TRBJ2-2, the V gene TRBV4-3; D might be TRBD1 (6 bases). V gave up 6 bases and J gave up 2 bases, with 13 bases separating them. This CDR3 spans 15 amino acids. Germline CDR1 LGHNA, CDR2 YSLEER. CDR3 sequence reads: CASRGGGPNTGELFF. The CDR3 coding sequence is TGCGCCAGCAGGGGTGGGGGCCCTAACACCGGGGAGCTGTTTTTT.

This rearrangement joins TRBV6-5 to TRBJ1-1; 7 bases line up with TRBD1. The CDR3 spans 14 residues. CDR1 is MNHEY and CDR2 is SVGAGI in the germline V gene. Germline trimming cut 6 bases from V and 4 bases from J; bases unmatched to any gene: 8. CDR3 sequence reads: CASSDSGDSTEAFF. DNA for the CDR3: TGTGCCAGCAGCGACTCCGGGGACAGCACTGAAGCTTTCTTT.

CDR3 nucleotides: TGTGCCAGCTCACCTAATCAGGGGAATGGCTACACCTTC. It specifies CASSPNQGNGYTF. V is TRBV18 and J is TRBJ1-2; D may be TRBD1 (6 bases). This CDR3 has 13 amino acids. Germline lookup yields CDR1 KGHSH and CDR2 LQKENI. Trimming pared 3 bases from V and 6 bases from J, leaving 11 bases between.

The chain uses TRBV6-1 and TRBJ1-5; TRBD1 matches at 8 bases. From germline, CDR1 is MNHNS and CDR2 SASEGT. This CDR3 has 15 amino acids. V lost 3 bases to trimming and J lost 6 bases; unmatched junction nucleotides: 7. The CDR3 DNA reads TGTGCCAGCAGTGATGGCAGGGGGCCCGGTCAGCCCCAGCATTTT. As protein: CASSDGRGPGQPQHF.

The genes are TRBV3-1 (or the pseudogene TRBV3-2) and TRBJ1-1, with D possibly TRBD1 on 5 matching bases. Germline V gives CDR1 LGHDT, CDR2 YNNKEL (reference sequence). V lost 7 bases and J lost 3, with 12 bases in between. This CDR3 is built from 13 residues. The CDR3 loop is CASTGQGYTEAFF. CDR3 coding DNA: TGTGCCAGCACAGGGCAGGGCTACACTGAAGCTTTCTTT.

The DNA of the CDR3 is TGTGCCAGCAACCCGGGACAGGTCACAGATACGCAGTATTTT. Translation: CASNPGQVTDTQYF. The chain recombines TRBV2 with TRBJ2-3, with 8 bases lining up with TRBD1. From germline, CDR1 is SNHLY and CDR2 FYNNEI. With V trimmed by 7 bases and J by 2 bases, 5 bases remained unmatched. The CDR3 is 14 residues long.

Notes on this clone: No conserved phenylalanine or tryptophan is present at the end of the CDR3, so a read error is the likely explanation. No DNA is shown, since the ends of the CDR3 on it are uncertain; the CDR3 is the one TCRdb lists. CDR3 sequence: CAGSKQGS. This rearrangement joins TRBV5-1 to TRBJ1-2; TRBD1 is the table's D call, not checked against the DNA. Ends included, the CDR3 has 8 residues. Per the germline V gene, CDR1 is SGHRS and CDR2 is YFSETQ.

This chain connects TRBV3-1 (or the pseudogene TRBV3-2) to TRBJ2-7; D may be TRBD1 (5 bases). V lost 1 base, J lost 13 bases, and 20 bases lay in between. This CDR3 region has 14 residues. Germline CDR1 and CDR2: LGHDT and YNNKEL (reference sequence). The CDR3 nucleotides are TGTGCCAGCAGCCAAGTCATCGGGCAGGGCCGTTTCTACTTC. Its protein product is CASSQVIGQGRFYF.

The chain uses TRBV9 and TRBJ1-3, with 9 bases identical to TRBD1. This CDR3 spans 17 amino acids. The ends lost 2 bases at V and 0 bases at J; junction bases unmatched: 6. Germline CDR1 and CDR2: SGDLS and YYNGEE. CDR3 sequence (DNA): TGTGCCAGCAGCGTCGGAGGGGACAGGGACTCTGGAAACACCATATATTTT. Its translation: CASSVGGDRDSGNTIYF.

V usage is TRBV15 and J usage is TRBJ2-5; 9 nucleotides line up with TRBD1. The CDR3 runs to 15 residues. CDR1 and CDR2 from the germline V gene are LNHNV and YYDKDF (reference sequence). J was trimmed by 5 bases and V by 2 bases; bases with no gene match: 6. CDR3 nucleotides: TGTGCCACCAGCAGACAGGGACAGGGCAGGGAGACCCAGTACTTC. Protein sequence: CATSRQGQGRETQYF.

This clone occurred once. This chain uses TRBV19 with TRBJ2-3, with no clear D. V gave up 7 bases and J gave up 0 bases, with 8 bases separating them. The CDR3 covers 13 residues. CDR1 LNHDA and CDR2 SQIVND come from the germline V gene (reference sequence). For the CDR3, the DNA is TGTGCCAGTAAACAAGTAAGCACAGATACGCAGTATTTT. It yields the protein CASKQVSTDTQYF.

The V and J genes are TRBV10-3 and TRBJ1-5; D is unresolved. The CDR3 sequence is 14 residues long. CDR1 is ENHRY and CDR2 is SYGVKD in the germline V gene. Trimming stripped 2 bases from V and 6 bases from J, with 11 bases between. CDR3 DNA sequence: TGTGCCATCAGTGAGAAGACCGCGGGTCAGCCCCAGCATTTT. It specifies CAISEKTAGQPQHF.